A single sample is the source of the 23 T cell receptor beta chains below, sequenced in a study of blood T cell repertoires in COVID-19. Profiled with immunoSEQ multiplex PCR; TCRdb holds only in-frame clones, not every one. Of hundreds of thousands of clones in the sample, around 86% were seen once. The specimen sequenced was peripheral blood. Every receptor here comes from a man between 65 and 79 years old with acute or convalescent COVID-19.

The chain joins TRBV4-2 to TRBJ2-7, with a tentative D call TRBD2 (6 bases). This CDR3 is built from 14 residues. Germline V gene lookup returns CDR1 LGHNA and CDR2 YNFKEQ. V lost 0 bases and J 9 bases, leaving 15 bases between the germline ends. CDR3 DNA: TGTGCCAGCAGCCAAGATTCCTTCTCGGGGGTGCAGTACTTC. Protein product: CASSQDSFSGVQYF.

This clone has more than one count but fewer than ten. V is TRBV7-8 and J is TRBJ2-2, with 8 bases matching TRBD2. J was trimmed by 5 bases and V by 0 bases; bases with no gene match: 11. This CDR3 has 18 residues. Germline CDR1 is SGHVS and CDR2 is FQNEAQ. CDR3: CASSLARRLAGKTGELFF. CDR3 coding DNA: TGTGCCAGCAGCTTAGCGCGGAGGCTAGCGGGTAAAACCGGGGAGCTGTTTTTT. The full variable domain, completed using reference TRBV7-8 and TRBJ2-2, is GAGVSQSPRYKVAKRGQDVALRCDPISGHVSLFWYQQALGQGPEFLTYFQNEAQLDKSGLPSDRFFAERPEGSVSTLKIQRTQQEDSAVYLCASSLARRLAGKTGELFFGEGSRLTVL.

The genes are TRBV18 and TRBJ1-5; D unresolved. The CDR3 totals 16 residues. Germline V lookup: CDR1 KGHSH, CDR2 LQKENI. The V end was cut by 3 bases, the J end by 0 bases, with 12 bases between. CDR3 DNA sequence: TGTGCCAGCTCACCCTCTCACGGAGATAGCAATCAGCCCCAGCATTTT. This translates into CASSPSHGDSNQPQHF.

This chain links TRBV4-2 with TRBJ2-7, with 8 nucleotides matching TRBD2. This CDR3 contains 15 residues. The J segment lost 6 bases and the V segment lost 2 bases, leaving 9 bases of the junction unmatched. Germline V CDR1 and CDR2: LGHNA, YNFKEQ. DNA of the CDR3: TGTGCCAGCAGCCAACCGAGCGGGAGCCCTATCGAGCAGTACTTC. Translating it yields CASSQPSGSPIEQYF.

The J gene is TRBJ1-2, the V gene TRBV28; D call uncertain. The CDR3 is made up of 12 amino acids. The V gene lost 2 bases and the J gene lost 4 bases, with 5 bases spanning the gap. CDR1 MDHEN and CDR2 SYDVKM come from the germline V gene. The CDR3 nucleotides are TGTGCCAGCAGTTTAACGGGCTATGGCTACACCTTC. Amino acid sequence: CASSLTGYGYTF.

This chain uses TRBV7-2 with TRBJ2-2, with unresolved D. Trimming took off 5 bases at V and 0 bases at J, with 10 bases between the two ends. Germline CDR1 reads SGHTA; CDR2 reads FQGNSA. This CDR3 is built from 15 residues. CDR3 DNA sequence: TGTGCCAGCAGCCCCAGATCTTCGAACACCGGGGAGCTGTTTTTT. Translating gives CASSPRSSNTGELFF. The full variable domain, rest sourced from reference TRBV7-2 and TRBJ2-2, is GAGVSQSPSNKVTEKGKDVELRCDPISGHTALYWYRQSLGQGLEFLIYFQGNSAPDKSGLPSDRFSAERTGGSVSTLTIQRTQQEDSAVYLCASSPRSSNTGELFFGEGSRLTVL.

J is TRBJ2-1 and V is TRBV6-2 or TRBV6-3; D is ambiguous. V was cut by 0 bases and J by 5 bases, with 8 bases left in between. Germline-derived CDR1 and CDR2 are MNHEY and SVGEGT. The CDR3 runs to 14 residues. CDR3 DNA: TGTGCCAGCAGTTACTCGCGGCAGCACAATGAGCAGTTCTTC. Amino acid sequence: CASSYSRQHNEQFF.

The rearrangement links TRBV4-2 to TRBJ1-5, with TRBD1 as a possible D gene (5 bases). V was shortened by 0 bases and J by 7 bases, with 13 bases between the two germline ends. The CDR3 length is 15 residues. CDR1 is LGHNA, CDR2 YNFKEQ, per germline. The CDR3, as DNA: TGTGCCAGCAGCCAAGATAAGAGGGGAGGACAGCCCCAGCATTTT. Its translation: CASSQDKRGGQPQHF.

The chain links TRBV28 to TRBJ2-4; 9 bases line up with TRBD2. V lost 5 bases to trimming and J lost 0 bases; unmatched junction nucleotides: 5. Germline CDR1 MDHEN, CDR2 SYDVKM. The CDR3 covers 16 residues. CDR3 in amino acids: CASSIAGALAKNIQYF. As DNA, the CDR3 is TGTGCCAGCAGTATAGCGGGAGCCCTAGCCAAAAACATTCAGTACTTC.

V is TRBV6-5 and J is TRBJ2-6, with D unresolved. From germline, CDR1 is MNHEY and CDR2 SVGAGI. The CDR3 is 15 residues long. The ends were cut back, 6 bases at V and 2 bases at J, with 11 bases in the middle. The CDR3, as DNA: TGTGCCAGCAGCATCGACTTCGCTGGGGCCAACGTCCTGACTTTC. Its translation: CASSIDFAGANVLTF.

V usage is TRBV19 and J usage is TRBJ1-2; no reliable D call. Germline lookup yields CDR1 LNHDA and CDR2 SQIVND (reference sequence). The CDR3 is 14 residues long. The V end was cut by 4 bases, the J end by 5 bases, with 14 bases between. CDR3 nucleotides: TGTGCCAGTAGTAGCGCCCAAGAATTGTATGGCTACACCTTC. Translated, it gives CASSSAQELYGYTF.

The chain carries TRBV9 and TRBJ2-3; D unclear. The germline V gene has CDR1 SGDLS and CDR2 YYNGEE. The CDR3 is made up of 15 amino acids. V was shortened by 0 bases and J by 0 bases, with 8 bases between the two germline ends. The CDR3 spells CASSVAATSTDTQYF. The CDR3 coding sequence is TGTGCCAGCAGCGTAGCTGCGACTAGCACAGATACGCAGTATTTT. The variable domain in full, with the rest retrieved from reference TRBV9 and TRBJ2-3, is DSGVTQTPKHLITATGQRVTLRCSPRSGDLSVYWYQQSLDQGLQFLIQYYNGEERAKGNILERFSAQQFPDLHSELNLSSLELGDSALYFCASSVAATSTDTQYFGPGTRLTVL.

This rearrangement joins TRBV19 to TRBJ1-1; no clear D gene. The CDR3 consists of 16 residues. V was clipped by 0 bases and J by 0 bases, with 11 bases between them. Germline values: CDR1 LNHDA, CDR2 SQIVND (reference sequence). The CDR3 sequence is CASSIEEGRVNTEAFF. CDR3 DNA: TGTGCCAGTAGTATAGAGGAGGGAAGGGTGAACACTGAAGCTTTCTTT.

This sequence joins TRBV19 and TRBJ2-6; 9 bases are shared with TRBD1. Germline V gives CDR1 LNHDA, CDR2 SQIVND (reference sequence). This CDR3 is 15 amino acids long. V was clipped by 9 bases and J by 3 bases; unmatched bases: 6. The CDR3 sequence is CASGTGYYGANVLTF. DNA for the CDR3: TGTGCCAGCGGGACAGGGTACTATGGGGCCAACGTCCTGACTTTC.

The chain combines TRBV6-2 or TRBV6-3 with TRBJ1-6; D is perhaps TRBD1 (6 bases). The CDR3 has 15 amino acids. Trimming took off 4 bases at V and 9 bases at J, with 16 bases between the two ends. The germline CDR1 and CDR2 sequences are MNHEY and SVGEGT. This CDR3 reads CASSWTQGSLSPLHF. The CDR3 region has the DNA TGTGCCAGCAGTTGGACACAGGGTTCCCTTTCACCCCTCCACTTT.

The J gene is TRBJ2-1, the V gene TRBV9; no clear D gene. CDR1 and CDR2 from the germline V gene are SGDLS and YYNGEE. The CDR3 extends over 12 amino acids. Trimming took 3 bases from V and 8 from J, leaving 9 bases between them. The CDR3 DNA follows: TGTGCCAGCAGCGGTGCGGTAGATGAGCAGTTCTTC. Its translation is CASSGAVDEQFF.

The chain links TRBV3-1 (or the pseudogene TRBV3-2) to TRBJ2-2, with 7 nucleotides matching TRBD2. CDR1 and CDR2 from the germline V gene are LGHDT and YNNKEL (reference sequence). The length of the CDR3 is 16 residues. V was clipped by 4 bases and J by 7 bases; unmatched bases: 12. The CDR3: CASSRGSASDFGELFF. The CDR3 nucleotides read TGTGCCAGCAGCCGCGGGAGCGCTTCAGATTTCGGGGAGCTGTTTTTT.

The gene calls are TRBV19 and TRBJ1-2; 7 bases are a match to TRBD1. V lost 7 bases, J lost 6 bases, and 8 bases stayed unmatched. This CDR3 spans 13 amino acids. From germline, CDR1 is LNHDA and CDR2 SQIVND (reference sequence). The CDR3 sequence: CASTADRVHGYTF. CDR3 in DNA: TGTGCCAGTACCGCCGACAGGGTGCATGGCTACACCTTC.

The chain couples TRBV7-2 to TRBJ2-7; 7 bases map to TRBD2. Trimming cost V 0 bases and J 6 bases; bases outside gene matches: 8. The CDR3 spans 15 residues. Germline values: CDR1 SGHTA, CDR2 FQGNSA. CDR3 in DNA: TGTGCCAGCAGCTTAGCGCAGGGAGGGCGCTCCGAGCAGTACTTC. Its translation: CASSLAQGGRSEQYF.

This clone was recorded a few times. The gene calls are TRBV7-3 and TRBJ2-4; a possible D gene is TRBD2 (5 bases). Trimming stripped 1 base from V and 6 bases from J, with 13 bases between. The germline V gene encodes CDR1 SGHTA and CDR2 FQGTGA. This CDR3 has 15 amino acids. CDR3 residues: CASSLNGRTGNIQYF. CDR3 coding DNA: TGTGCCAGCAGCTTAAATGGCAGGACTGGAAACATTCAGTACTTC.

This clone was detected a few times. This chain links TRBV19 with TRBJ1-1; a possible D gene is TRBD1 (6 bases). This CDR3 contains 15 residues. Germline CDR1 reads LNHDA; CDR2 reads SQIVND (reference sequence). V was clipped by 6 bases and J by 0 bases, with 14 bases between them. This CDR3 is CASRHRGAMNTEAFF. DNA of the CDR3: TGTGCCAGTAGACATCGGGGGGCCATGAACACTGAAGCTTTCTTT.

This sequence joins TRBV4-2 and TRBJ1-2; 9 bases align to TRBD1. V dropped 1 base and J dropped 3; count of bases not matched to a gene: 9. Per the germline V gene, CDR1 is LGHNA and CDR2 is YNFKEQ. This CDR3 spans 17 amino acids. The CDR3 DNA sequence: TGTGCCAGCAGCCAAGCAGGGACAGGGACGGATGACTATGGCTACACCTTC. It specifies CASSQAGTGTDDYGYTF.

The chain links TRBV4-2 to TRBJ2-7; 9 nucleotides align to TRBD2. J lost 3 bases, V lost 0 bases, and 6 bases had no gene match. Per germline, CDR1 LGHNA and CDR2 YNFKEQ. The CDR3 loop spans 16 amino acids. The CDR3 region has the DNA TGTGCCAGCAGCCAAGACTGGGTAGCGGGGGACTACGAGCAGTACTTC. It yields the protein CASSQDWVAGDYEQYF.